What follows is one T cell receptor (beta chain) and its context. Sequencing was performed with immunoSEQ multiplex PCR; in TCRdb, only in-frame clones are kept and a portion is missing. Here the sample spans under 350,000 clones, around 92% being singletons. The data belong to a study of blood T cell repertoires in COVID-19. Study information: The study drew acute and convalescent COVID-19 samples from the United States, Italy and Spain. The cDNA or gDNA used as material had been derived from T cells, B-cell-depleted T cells, or PBMCs.

Enrolled through a virtual design, the participants were between 18 and 89 years of age and came from around 25 US areas. The study counted Cohort 3 donors as recovered given two negative PCRs, clearance, or symptom resolution. Trimming left V 0 bases short and J 2 bases short, with 5 bases between. This CDR3 has 13 amino acids. CDR1 is LGHNA and CDR2 is YNFKEQ in the germline V gene. This TCR came from an older woman who had recovered from COVID-19. Source material: PBMCs or T cells enriched from blood (not recorded which). The rearrangement links TRBV4-2 to TRBJ2-7; D not resolved. CDR3 DNA sequence: TGTGCCAGCAGCCAAGACAGAACCTACGAGCAGTACTTC. Its translation: CASSQDRTYEQYF.